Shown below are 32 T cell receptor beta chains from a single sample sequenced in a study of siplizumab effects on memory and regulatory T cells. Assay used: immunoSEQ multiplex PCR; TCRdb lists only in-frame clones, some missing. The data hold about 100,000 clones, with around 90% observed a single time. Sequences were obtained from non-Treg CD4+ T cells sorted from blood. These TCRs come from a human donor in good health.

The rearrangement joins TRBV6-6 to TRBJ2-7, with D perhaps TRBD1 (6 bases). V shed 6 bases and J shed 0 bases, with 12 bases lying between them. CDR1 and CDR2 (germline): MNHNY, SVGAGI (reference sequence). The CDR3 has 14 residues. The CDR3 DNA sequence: TGTGCCAGCAGCCCTAGACAGGACTCCTACGAGCAGTACTTC. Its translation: CASSPRQDSYEQYF.

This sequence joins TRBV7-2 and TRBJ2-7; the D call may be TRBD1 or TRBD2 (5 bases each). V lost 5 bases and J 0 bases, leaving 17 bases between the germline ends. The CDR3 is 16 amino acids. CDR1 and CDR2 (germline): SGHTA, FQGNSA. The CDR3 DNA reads TGTGCCAGCAGCCCTCCAGGGTCCGCGGGCTCCTACGAGCAGTACTTC. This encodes CASSPPGSAGSYEQYF.

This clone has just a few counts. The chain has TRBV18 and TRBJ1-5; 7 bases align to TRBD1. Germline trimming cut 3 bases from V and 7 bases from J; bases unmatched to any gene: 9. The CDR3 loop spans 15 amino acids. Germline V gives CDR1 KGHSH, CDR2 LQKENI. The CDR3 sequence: CASSPAGGAGQPQHF. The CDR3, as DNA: TGTGCCAGCTCACCCGCAGGGGGAGCAGGGCAGCCCCAGCATTTT.

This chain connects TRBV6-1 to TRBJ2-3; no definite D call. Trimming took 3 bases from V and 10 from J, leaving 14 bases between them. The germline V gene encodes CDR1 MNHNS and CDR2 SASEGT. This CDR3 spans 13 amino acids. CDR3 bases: TGTGCCAGCAGTGACCTGGGCGGCCCGCCGCAGTATTTT. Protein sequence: CASSDLGGPPQYF.

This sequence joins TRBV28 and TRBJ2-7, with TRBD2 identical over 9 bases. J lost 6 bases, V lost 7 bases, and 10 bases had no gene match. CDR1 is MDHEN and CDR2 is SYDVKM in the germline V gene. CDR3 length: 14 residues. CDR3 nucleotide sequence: TGTGCCAGCAAAGTAGGGACTAGCTCCGGCGAGCAGTACTTC. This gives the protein CASKVGTSSGEQYF.

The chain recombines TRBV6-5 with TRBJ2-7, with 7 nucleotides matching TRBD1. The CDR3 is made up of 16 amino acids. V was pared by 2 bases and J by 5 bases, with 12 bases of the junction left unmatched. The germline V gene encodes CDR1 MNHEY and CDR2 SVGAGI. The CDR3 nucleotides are TGTGCCAGCAGTTACCCTACCCACAGGGGCAGGAACGAGCAGTACTTC. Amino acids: CASSYPTHRGRNEQYF.

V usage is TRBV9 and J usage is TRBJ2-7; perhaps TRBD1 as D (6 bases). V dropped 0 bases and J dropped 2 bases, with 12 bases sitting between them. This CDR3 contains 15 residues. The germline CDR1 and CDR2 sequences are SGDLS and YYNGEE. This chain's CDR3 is CASSVAPQGTYEQYF. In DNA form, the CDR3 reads TGTGCCAGCAGCGTAGCGCCGCAGGGGACCTACGAGCAGTACTTC.

CDR3 residues: CASGFAYIQYF. The CDR3 coding sequence is TGTGCCAGCGGCTTCGCGTACATTCAGTACTTC. This chain uses TRBV2 with TRBJ2-4; D is uncertain. Between the trimmed V and J ends, which lost 8 bases and 8 bases, there was a span of 10 bases. The CDR3 is 11 amino acids. Germline V gene lookup returns CDR1 SNHLY and CDR2 FYNNEI. Combining the CDR3 with reference TRBV2 and TRBJ2-4 gives the whole variable domain EPEVTQTPSHQVTQMGQEVILRCVPISNHLYFYWYRQILGQKVEFLVSFYNNEISEKSEIFDDQFSVERPDGSNFTLKIRSTKLEDSAMYFCASGFAYIQYFGAGTRLSVL.

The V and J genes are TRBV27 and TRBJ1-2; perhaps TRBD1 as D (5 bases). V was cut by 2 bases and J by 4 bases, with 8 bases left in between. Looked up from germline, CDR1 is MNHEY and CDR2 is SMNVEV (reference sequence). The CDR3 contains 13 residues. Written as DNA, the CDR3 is TGTGCCAGCAGTTTAAGGGGAGCCTATGGCTACACCTTC. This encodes CASSLRGAYGYTF.

The CDR3 loop is CASSPRVATQYF. In DNA, the CDR3 is TGTGCCAGCAGCCCCCGTGTTGCGACCCAGTACTTC. The V and J genes are TRBV7-2 and TRBJ2-5; D remains ambiguous. The V gene's germline CDR1 is SGHTA and CDR2 FQGNSA. V was shortened by 5 bases and J by 7 bases, with 11 bases between the two germline ends. The CDR3 loop spans 12 amino acids. The full variable domain, in which reference TRBV7-2 and TRBJ2-5 provide the parts outside the CDR3, is GAGVSQSPSNKVTEKGKDVELRCDPISGHTALYWYRQSLGQGLEFLIYFQGNSAPDKSGLPSDRFSAERTGGSVSTLTIQRTQQEDSAVYLCASSPRVATQYFGPGTRLLVL.

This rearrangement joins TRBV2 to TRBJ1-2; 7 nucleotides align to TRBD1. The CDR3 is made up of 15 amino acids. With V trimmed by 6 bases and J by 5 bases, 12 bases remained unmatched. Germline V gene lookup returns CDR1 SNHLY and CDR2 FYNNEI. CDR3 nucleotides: TGTGCCAGCAGCAAGGGACAGCTTCAGGGGTATGGCTACACCTTC. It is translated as CASSKGQLQGYGYTF.

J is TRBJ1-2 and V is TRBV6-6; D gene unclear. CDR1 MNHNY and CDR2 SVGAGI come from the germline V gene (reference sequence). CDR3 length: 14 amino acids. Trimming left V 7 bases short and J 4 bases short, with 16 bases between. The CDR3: CASTLQVDGYGYTF. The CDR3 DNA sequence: TGTGCCAGCACCCTGCAAGTCGACGGCTATGGCTACACCTTC.

The CDR3 DNA follows: TGTGCCAGCAGTGAAGCGCTCCGGGCGAGGGGCTACACCTTC. It translates to CASSEALRARGYTF. The rearrangement joins TRBV6-1 to TRBJ1-2; D call uncertain. CDR1 and CDR2 (germline): MNHNS, SASEGT. Trimming took off 0 bases at V and 8 bases at J, with 13 bases between the two ends. The CDR3 spans 14 residues.

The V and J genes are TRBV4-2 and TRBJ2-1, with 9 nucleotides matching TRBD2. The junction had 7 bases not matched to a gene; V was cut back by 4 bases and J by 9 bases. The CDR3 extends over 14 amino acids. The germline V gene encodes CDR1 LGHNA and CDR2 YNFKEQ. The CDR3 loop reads CASSPPREGGEQFF. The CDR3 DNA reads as TGTGCCAGCAGCCCCCCGCGGGAGGGTGGTGAGCAGTTCTTC.

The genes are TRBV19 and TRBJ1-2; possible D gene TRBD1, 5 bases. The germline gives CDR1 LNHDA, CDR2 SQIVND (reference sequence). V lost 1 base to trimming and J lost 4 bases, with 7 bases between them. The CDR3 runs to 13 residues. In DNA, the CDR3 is TGTGCCAGTAGTATAGCGGGGCCCTATGGCTACACCTTC. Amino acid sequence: CASSIAGPYGYTF.

The CDR3 DNA sequence: TGTGCCAGCAGGGTTGAGCGGGAGAGGCCTCGGGAGCAGTACTTC. Translation: CASRVERERPREQYF. The chain combines TRBV6-5 with TRBJ2-7; the match to TRBD2 covers 8 bases. V was pared by 6 bases and J by 7 bases, with 14 bases of the junction left unmatched. This CDR3 region has 15 residues. Germline CDR1 reads MNHEY; CDR2 reads SVGAGI.

The CDR3 bases are TGTGCCAGCAGCCACGGGGATGAGCAGTTCTTC. Its translation: CASSHGDEQFF. The chain recombines TRBV7-6 with TRBJ2-1; perhaps TRBD2 as D (5 bases). CDR1 is SGHVS and CDR2 is FNYEAQ in the germline V gene. The CDR3 extends over 11 amino acids. V was trimmed by 5 bases and J by 8 bases, leaving 7 bases between them.

The DNA of the CDR3 is TGCGCCAGCAGCCAGAGGGTTAGCGGGAGCTCCTACAATGAGCAGTTCTTC. This codes for CASSQRVSGSSYNEQFF. This sequence joins TRBV4-1 and TRBJ2-1; TRBD2 agrees at 9 bases. Germline assignment: CDR1 MGHRA and CDR2 YSYEKL. V lost 3 bases to trimming and J lost 0 bases; unmatched junction nucleotides: 6. The CDR3 has 17 amino acids.

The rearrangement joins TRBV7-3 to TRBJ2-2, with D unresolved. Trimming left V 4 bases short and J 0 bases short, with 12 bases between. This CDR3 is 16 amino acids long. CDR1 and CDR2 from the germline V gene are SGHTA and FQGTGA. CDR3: CASSSATAANTGELFF. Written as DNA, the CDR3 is TGTGCCAGCAGCTCGGCTACTGCAGCGAACACCGGGGAGCTGTTTTTT.

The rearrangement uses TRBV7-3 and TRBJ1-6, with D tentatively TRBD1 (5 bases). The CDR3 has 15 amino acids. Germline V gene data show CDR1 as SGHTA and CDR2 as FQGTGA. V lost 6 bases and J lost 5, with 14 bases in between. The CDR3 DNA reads TGTGCCAGCAGGCGAGTTCCAGGGAATAATTCACCCCTCCACTTT. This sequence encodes CASRRVPGNNSPLHF.

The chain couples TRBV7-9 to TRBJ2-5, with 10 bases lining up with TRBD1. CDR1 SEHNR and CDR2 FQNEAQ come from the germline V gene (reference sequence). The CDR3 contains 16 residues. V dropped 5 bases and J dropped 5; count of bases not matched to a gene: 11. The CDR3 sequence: CASSPRGTGDLETQYF. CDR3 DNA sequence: TGTGCCAGCAGCCCCCGGGGGACAGGGGATTTGGAGACCCAGTACTTC.

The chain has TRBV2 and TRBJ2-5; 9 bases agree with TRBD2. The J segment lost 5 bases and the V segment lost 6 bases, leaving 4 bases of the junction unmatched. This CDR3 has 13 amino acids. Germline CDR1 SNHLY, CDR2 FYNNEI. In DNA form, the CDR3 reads TGTGCCAGCAGGTTAGCGGGAGTCGAGACCCAGTACTTC. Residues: CASRLAGVETQYF.

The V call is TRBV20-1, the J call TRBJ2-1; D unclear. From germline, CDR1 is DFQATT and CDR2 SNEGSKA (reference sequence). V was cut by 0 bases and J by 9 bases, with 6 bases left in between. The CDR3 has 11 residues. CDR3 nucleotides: TGCAGTGCTAGAGATTTCAGTGAGCAGTTCTTC. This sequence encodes CSARDFSEQFF.

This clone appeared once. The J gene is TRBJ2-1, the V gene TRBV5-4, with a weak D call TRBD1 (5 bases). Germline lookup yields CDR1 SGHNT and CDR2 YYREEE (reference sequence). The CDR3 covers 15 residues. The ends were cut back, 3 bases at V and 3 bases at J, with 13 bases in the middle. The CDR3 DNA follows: TGTGCCAGCAGCTCCCGGCAGGGCAACTACAATGAGCAGTTCTTC. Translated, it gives CASSSRQGNYNEQFF.

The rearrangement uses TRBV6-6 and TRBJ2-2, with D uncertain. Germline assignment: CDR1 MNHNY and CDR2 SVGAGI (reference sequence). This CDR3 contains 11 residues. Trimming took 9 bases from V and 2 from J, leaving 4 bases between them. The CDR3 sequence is CASKNTGELFF. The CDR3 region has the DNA TGTGCCAGTAAAAACACCGGGGAGCTGTTTTTT.

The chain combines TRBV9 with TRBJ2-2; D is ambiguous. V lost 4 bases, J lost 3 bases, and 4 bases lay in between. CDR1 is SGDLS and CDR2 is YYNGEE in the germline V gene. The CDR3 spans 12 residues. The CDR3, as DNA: TGTGCCAGCAGCTCCCACACCGGGGAGCTGTTTTTT. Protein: CASSSHTGELFF.

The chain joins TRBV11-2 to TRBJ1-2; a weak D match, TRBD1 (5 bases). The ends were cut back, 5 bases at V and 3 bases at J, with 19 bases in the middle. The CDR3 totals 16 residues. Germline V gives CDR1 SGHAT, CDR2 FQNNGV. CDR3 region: CASSGPKQAPYYGYTF. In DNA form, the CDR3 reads TGTGCCAGCAGCGGACCAAAACAGGCGCCCTACTATGGCTACACCTTC.

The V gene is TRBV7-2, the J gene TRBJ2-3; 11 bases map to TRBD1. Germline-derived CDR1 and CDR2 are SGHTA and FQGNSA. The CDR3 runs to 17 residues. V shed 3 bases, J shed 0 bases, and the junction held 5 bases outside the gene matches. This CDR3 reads CASSFTGTGGSTDTQYF. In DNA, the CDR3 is TGTGCCAGCAGCTTCACCGGGACAGGGGGAAGCACAGATACGCAGTATTTT.

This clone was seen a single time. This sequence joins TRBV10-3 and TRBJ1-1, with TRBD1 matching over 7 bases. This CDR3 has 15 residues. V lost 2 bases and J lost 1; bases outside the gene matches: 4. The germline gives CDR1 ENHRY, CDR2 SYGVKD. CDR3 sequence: CAISEGTASNTEAFF. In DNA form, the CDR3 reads TGTGCCATCAGTGAGGGGACAGCCTCGAACACTGAAGCTTTCTTT.

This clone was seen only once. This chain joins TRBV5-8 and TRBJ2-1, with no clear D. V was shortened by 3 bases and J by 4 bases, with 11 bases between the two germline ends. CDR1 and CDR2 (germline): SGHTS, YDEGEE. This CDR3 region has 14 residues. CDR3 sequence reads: CASSWGSKYNEQFF. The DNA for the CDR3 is TGTGCCAGCAGCTGGGGTAGCAAGTACAATGAGCAGTTCTTC.

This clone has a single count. CDR3 loop: CASSPDLEQPQHF. CDR3 bases: TGTGCCAGCTCACCAGATTTAGAACAGCCCCAGCATTTT. V is TRBV18 and J is TRBJ1-5; D not certain. This CDR3 has 13 amino acids. Per germline, CDR1 KGHSH and CDR2 LQKENI. Trimming took 2 bases from V and 7 from J, leaving 9 bases between them.

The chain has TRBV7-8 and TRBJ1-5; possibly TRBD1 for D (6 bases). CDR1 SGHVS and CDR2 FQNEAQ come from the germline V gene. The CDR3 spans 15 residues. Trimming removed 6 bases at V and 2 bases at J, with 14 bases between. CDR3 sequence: CASSPKQGGNQPQHF. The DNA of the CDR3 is TGTGCCAGCAGTCCAAAACAGGGCGGCAATCAGCCCCAGCATTTT.